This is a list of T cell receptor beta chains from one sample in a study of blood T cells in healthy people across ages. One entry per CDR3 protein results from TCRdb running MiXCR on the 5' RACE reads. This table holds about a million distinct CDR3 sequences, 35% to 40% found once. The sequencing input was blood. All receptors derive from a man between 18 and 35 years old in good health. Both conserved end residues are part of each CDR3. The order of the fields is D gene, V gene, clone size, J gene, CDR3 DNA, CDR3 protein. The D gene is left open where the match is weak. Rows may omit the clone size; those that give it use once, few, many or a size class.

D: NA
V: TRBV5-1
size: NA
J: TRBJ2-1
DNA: TGCGCCAGCAGCTTGGATCCGGGAGAGATTACCTACGAGCAGTTCTTC
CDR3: CASSLDPGEITYEQFF

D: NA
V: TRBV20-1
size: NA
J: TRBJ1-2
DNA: TGCAGTGCTAGAGATAACGGGGGAGGCGGCTACACCTTC
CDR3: CSARDNGGGGYTF

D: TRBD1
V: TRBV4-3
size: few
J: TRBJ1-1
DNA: TGCGCCAGCAGCCAACCAGACAGGGGTAGCGACACTGAAGCTTTCTTT
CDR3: CASSQPDRGSDTEAFF

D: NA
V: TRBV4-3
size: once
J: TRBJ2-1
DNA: TGCGCCAGCAGCCAAGACCACAGTTGCAATGAGCAGTTCTTC
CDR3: CASSQDHSCNEQFF

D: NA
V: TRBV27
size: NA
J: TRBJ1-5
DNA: TGTGCCAGCGGCCGCCCGAATCAGCCCCAGCATTTT
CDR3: CASGRPNQPQHF

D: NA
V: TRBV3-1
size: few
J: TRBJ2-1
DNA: TGTGCCAGCAGCCAAGACAGCATAGGCTGGGGGCAGTTCTTC
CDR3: CASSQDSIGWGQFF

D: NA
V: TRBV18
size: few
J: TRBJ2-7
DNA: TGTGCCAGCTCACCTCCACAAGGGGCCCTACGAGAGCAGTACTTC
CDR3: CASSPPQGALREQYF

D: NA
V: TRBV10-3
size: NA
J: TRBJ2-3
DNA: TGTGCCATCAGTGCGAGCGTAGCGGCTAGCACAGATACGCAGTATTTT
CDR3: CAISASVAASTDTQYF

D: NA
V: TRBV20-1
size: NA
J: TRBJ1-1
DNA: TGCAGTGCTGTTAGGGGTCTGAACACTGAAGCTTTCTTT
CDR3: CSAVRGLNTEAFF

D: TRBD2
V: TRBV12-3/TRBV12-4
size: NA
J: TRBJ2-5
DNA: TGTGCCAGCAGTTTCCGCCCCGGGACTAGCGGGCCTTCGAATGAGCAGTACTTC
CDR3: CASSFRPGTSGPSNEQYF

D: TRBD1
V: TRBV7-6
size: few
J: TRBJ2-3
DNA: TGTGCCAGCAGCAAAGGGACAGTGAGCACAGATACGCAGTATTTT
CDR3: CASSKGTVSTDTQYF

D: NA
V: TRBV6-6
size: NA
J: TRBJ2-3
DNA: TGTGCCAGCAGATCGGGACTTTCCACAGATACGCAGTATTTT
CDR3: CASRSGLSTDTQYF

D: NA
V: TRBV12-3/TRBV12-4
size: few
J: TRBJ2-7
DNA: TGTGCCAGCGGCCTAGGGGGGGGCTTCGACGAGCAGTACTTC
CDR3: CASGLGGGFDEQYF

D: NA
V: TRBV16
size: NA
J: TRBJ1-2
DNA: TGTGCCAGCAGCCAATCGCAGCCTCTCCTAGATGGCTACACCTTC
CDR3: CASSQSQPLLDGYTF

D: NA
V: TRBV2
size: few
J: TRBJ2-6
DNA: TGTGCCAGCAGTGAAGCGACACGTGGGGCCAACGTCCTGACTTTC
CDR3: CASSEATRGANVLTF

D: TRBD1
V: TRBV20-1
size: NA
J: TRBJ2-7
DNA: TGCAGTGCTAGAGGGACAGGCTCTTACGAGCAGTACTTC
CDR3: CSARGTGSYEQYF

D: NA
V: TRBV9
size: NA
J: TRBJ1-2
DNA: TGTGCCAGCAGCTTCCTCCCGGAGGTTTTTACTAATGGCTACACCTTC
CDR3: CASSFLPEVFTNGYTF

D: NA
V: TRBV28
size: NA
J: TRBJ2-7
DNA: TGTGCCAGCAGTCCTACGGAGTCTAACAACAATGAGCAGTACTTC
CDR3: CASSPTESNNNEQYF

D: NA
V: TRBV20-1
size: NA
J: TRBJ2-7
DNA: TGCAGTACTAGAGATAGAGGCAGAGAAGACTACGAGCAGTACTTC
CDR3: CSTRDRGREDYEQYF

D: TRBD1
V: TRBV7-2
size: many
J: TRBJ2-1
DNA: TGTGCCAGCAGCTTAGAGTGGGACAGGGTTGGCGAGCAGTTCTTC
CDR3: CASSLEWDRVGEQFF

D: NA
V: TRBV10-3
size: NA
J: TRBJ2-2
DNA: TGTGCCATCACCCGGGCCGCGAACACCGGGGAGCTGTTTTTT
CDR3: CAITRAANTGELFF

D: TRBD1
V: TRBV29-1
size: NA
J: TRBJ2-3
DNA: TGCAGCGTTGGATACAGGGGTGAGACAGATACGCAGTATTTT
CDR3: CSVGYRGETDTQYF

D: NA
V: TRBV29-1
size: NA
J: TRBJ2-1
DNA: TGCAGCGTTGTTCTCGGAGACCTCTTAGGTGAGCAGTTCTTC
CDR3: CSVVLGDLLGEQFF

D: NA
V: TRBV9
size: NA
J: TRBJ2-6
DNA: TGTGCCAGCAGCGTACGGGACCGAGACTCTGGGGCCAACGTCCTGACTTTC
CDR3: CASSVRDRDSGANVLTF

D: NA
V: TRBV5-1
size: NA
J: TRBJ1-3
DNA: TGCGCCAGCAGCTTCGGGACCTCTGGAAACACCATATATTTT
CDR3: CASSFGTSGNTIYF

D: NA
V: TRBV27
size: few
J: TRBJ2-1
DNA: TGTGCCAGCAGTTCGTTTGACAGGGGAGGGGGCCAGCAGTTCTTC
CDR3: CASSSFDRGGGQQFF

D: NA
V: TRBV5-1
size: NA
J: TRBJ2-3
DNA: TGCGCCAGCAGCTGGGGGACGGAGTTATATGGAGATACGCGGTATTTT
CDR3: CASSWGTELYGDTRYF

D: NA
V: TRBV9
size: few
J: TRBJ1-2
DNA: TGTGCCAGCAGCAGGAGGGGTGATGGCTACACCTTC
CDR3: CASSRRGDGYTF

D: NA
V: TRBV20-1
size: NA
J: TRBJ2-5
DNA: TGCAGTGCGCCCCGGGAGACCCAGTACTTC
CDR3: CSAPRETQYF

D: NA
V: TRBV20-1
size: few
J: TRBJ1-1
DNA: TGCAGTGCTACCCCGAGGGGGGGCACTGAAGCTTTCTTT
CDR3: CSATPRGGTEAFF

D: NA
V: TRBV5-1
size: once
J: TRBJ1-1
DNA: TGCGCCAGCAATCCCTCACAGGGAAACACTGAAGCTTTCTTT
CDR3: CASNPSQGNTEAFF

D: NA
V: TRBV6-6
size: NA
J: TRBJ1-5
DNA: TGTGCCAGCAGCCCTAACGGGGCAAGGAATCAGCCCCAGCATTTT
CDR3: CASSPNGARNQPQHF

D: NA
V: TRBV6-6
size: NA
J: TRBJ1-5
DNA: TGTGCCAGCAGCCCCTCAGGCGTGATCAATCAGCCCCAGCATTTT
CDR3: CASSPSGVINQPQHF

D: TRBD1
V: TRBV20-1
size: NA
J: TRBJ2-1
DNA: TGCAGTGCTGTCGACAGGGGCTACAATGAGCAGTTCTTC
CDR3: CSAVDRGYNEQFF

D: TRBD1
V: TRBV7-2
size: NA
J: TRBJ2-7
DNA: TGTGCCAGCAGCCAACAAGGGGGCCTCTACTACGAGCAGTACTTC
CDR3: CASSQQGGLYYEQYF

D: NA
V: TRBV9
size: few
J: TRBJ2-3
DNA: TGTGCCAGCAGAACCGAGGGGCTAGATTTGTATTTT
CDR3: CASRTEGLDLYF